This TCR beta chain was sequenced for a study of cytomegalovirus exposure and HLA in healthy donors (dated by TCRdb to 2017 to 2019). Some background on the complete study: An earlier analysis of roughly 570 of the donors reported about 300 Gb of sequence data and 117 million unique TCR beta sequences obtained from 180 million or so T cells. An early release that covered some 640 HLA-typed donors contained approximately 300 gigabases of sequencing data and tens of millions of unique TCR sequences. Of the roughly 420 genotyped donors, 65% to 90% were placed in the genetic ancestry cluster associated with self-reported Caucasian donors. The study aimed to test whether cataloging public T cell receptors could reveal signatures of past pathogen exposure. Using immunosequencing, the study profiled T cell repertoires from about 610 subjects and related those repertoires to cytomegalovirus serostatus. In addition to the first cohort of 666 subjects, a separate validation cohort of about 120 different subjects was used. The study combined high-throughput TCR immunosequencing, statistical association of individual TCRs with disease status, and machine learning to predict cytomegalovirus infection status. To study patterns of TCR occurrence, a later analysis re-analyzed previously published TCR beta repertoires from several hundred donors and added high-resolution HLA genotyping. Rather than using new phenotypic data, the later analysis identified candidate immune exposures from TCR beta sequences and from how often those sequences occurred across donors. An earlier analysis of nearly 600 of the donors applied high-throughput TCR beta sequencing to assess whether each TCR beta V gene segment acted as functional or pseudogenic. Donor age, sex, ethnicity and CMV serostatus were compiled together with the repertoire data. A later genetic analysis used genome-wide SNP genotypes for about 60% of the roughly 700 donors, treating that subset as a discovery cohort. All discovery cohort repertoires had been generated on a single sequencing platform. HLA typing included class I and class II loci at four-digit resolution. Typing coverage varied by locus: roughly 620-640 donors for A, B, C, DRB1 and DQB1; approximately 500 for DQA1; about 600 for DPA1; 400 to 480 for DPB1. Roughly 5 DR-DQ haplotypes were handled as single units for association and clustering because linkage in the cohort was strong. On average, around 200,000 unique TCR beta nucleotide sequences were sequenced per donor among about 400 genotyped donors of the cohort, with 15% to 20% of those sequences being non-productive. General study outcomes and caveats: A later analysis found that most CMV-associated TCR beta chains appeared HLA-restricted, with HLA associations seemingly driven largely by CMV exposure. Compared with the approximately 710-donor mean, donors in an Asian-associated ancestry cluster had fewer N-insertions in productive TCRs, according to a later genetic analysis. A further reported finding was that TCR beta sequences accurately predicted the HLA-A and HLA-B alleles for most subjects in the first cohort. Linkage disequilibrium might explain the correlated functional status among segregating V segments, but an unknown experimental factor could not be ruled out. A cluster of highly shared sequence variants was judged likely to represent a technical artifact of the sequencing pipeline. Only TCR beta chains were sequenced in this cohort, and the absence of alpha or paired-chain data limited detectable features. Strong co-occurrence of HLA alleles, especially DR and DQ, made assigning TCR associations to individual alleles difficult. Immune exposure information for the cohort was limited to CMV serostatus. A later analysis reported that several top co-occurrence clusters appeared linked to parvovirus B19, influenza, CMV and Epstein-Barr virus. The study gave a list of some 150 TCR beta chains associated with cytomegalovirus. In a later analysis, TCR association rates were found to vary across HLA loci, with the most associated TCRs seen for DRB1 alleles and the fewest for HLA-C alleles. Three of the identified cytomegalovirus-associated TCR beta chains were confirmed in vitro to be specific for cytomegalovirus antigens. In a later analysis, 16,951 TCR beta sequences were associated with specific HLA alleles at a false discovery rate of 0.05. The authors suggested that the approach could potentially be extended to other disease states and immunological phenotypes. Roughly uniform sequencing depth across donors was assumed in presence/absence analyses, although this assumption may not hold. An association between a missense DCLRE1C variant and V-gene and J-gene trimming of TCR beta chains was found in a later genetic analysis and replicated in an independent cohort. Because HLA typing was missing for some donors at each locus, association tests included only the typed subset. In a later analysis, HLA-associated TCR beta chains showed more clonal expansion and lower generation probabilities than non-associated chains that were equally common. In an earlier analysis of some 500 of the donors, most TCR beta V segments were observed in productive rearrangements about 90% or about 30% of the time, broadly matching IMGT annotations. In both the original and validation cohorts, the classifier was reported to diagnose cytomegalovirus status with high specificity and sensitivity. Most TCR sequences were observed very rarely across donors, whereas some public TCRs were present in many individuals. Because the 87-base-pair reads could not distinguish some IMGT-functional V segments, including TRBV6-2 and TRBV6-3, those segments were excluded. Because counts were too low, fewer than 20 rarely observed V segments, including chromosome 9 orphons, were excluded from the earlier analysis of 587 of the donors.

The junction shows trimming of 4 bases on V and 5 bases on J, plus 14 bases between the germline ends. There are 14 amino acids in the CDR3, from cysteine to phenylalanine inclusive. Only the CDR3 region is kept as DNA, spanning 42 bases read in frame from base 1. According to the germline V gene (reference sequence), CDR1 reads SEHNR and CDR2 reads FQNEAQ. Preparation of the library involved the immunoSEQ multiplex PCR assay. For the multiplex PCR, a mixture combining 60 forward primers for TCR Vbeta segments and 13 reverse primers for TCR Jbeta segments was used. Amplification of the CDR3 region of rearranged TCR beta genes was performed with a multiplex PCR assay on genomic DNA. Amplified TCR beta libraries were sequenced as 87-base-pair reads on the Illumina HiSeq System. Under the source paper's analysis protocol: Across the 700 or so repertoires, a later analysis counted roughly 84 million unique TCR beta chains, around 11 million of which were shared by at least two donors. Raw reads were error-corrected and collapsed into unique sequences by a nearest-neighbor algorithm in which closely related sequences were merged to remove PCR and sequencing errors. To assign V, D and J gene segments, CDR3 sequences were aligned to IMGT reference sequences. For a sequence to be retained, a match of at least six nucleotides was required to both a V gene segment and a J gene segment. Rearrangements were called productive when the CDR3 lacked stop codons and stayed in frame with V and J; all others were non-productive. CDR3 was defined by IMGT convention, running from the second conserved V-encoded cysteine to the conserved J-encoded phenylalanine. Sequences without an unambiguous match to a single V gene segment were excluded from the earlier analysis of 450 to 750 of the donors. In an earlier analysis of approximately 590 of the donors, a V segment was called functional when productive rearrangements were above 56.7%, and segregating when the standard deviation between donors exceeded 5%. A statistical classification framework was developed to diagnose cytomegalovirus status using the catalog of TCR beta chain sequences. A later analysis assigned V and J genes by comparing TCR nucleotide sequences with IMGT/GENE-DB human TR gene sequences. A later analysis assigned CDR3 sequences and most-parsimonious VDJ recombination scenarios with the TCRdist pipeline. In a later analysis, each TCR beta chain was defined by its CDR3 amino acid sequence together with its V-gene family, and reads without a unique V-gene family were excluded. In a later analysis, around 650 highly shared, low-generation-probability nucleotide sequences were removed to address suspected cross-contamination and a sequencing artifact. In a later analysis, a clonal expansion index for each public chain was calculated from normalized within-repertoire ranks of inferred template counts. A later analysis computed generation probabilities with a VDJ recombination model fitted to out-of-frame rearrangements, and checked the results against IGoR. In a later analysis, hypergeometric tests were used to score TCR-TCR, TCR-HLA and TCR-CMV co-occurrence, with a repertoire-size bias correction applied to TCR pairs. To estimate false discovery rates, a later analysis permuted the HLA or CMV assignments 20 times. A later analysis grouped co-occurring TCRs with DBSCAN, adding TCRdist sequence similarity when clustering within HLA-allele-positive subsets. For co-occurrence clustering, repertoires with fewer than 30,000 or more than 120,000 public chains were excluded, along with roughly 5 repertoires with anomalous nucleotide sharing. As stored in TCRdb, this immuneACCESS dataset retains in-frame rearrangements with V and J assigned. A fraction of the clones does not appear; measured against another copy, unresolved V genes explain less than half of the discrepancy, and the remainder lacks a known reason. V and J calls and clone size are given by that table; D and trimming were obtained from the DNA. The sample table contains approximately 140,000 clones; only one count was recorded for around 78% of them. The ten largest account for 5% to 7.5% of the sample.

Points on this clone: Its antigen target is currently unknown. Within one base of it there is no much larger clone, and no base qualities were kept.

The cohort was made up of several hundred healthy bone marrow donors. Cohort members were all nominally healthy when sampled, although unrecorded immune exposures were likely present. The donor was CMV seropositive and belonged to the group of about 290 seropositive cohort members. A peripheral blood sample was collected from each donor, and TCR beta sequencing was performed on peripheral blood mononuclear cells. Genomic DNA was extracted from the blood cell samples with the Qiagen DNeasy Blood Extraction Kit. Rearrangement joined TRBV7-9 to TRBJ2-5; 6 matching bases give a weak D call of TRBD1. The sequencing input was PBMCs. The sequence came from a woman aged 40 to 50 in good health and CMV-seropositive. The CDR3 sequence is CASSYTGLLETQYF. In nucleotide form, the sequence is TGTGCCAGCAGCTACACAGGGTTATTGGAGACCCAGTACTTC.